Included here is one T cell receptor (beta chain) sequence, with context. Some clones are missing from TCRdb's copy, which holds only in-frame ones; the method was immunoSEQ multiplex PCR. This table has 350,000 to 450,000 clones, 92% appearing once. Trimming took 4 bases from V and 4 from J, leaving 13 bases between them. The CDR3 is 15 amino acids. Per germline, CDR1 KGHDR and CDR2 SFDVKD. The data belong to a study of Ad26.COV2.S vaccination and SARS-CoV-2 variants. This chain joins TRBV24-1 and TRBJ2-1; D is perhaps TRBD2 (6 bases). This TCR was sampled from a human donor who had recovered from COVID-19. The input for sequencing was peripheral blood, taken after recovery from COVID-19. DNA of the CDR3: TGTGCCACCAGTGAGTCCACACTAGCATACAATGAGCAGTTCTTC. Translation: CATSESTLAYNEQFF.